This record concerns one T cell receptor beta chain sequence. The antigen is unknown. Germline V gene lookup returns CDR1 MNHNS and CDR2 SASEGT. V shed 8 bases, J shed 4 bases, and the junction held 10 bases outside the gene matches. CDR3 size: 14 residues. TCRdb re-analysed the 5' RACE reads in MiXCR, keeping a single row per CDR3 protein. The sample has roughly 67,000 distinct CDR3 sequences; 10% to 15% are singletons. This record comes from a study of early T cells in non-severe SARS-CoV-2 infection. On the study more broadly: Whole-blood bulk RNA, unsorted, was sequenced, and chains were unpaired.

Study observations and caveats: Private and CD4 specificities were missed by VDJdb matching, skewed to anti-spike CD8.

The TCR comes from an adult who was a healthcare worker with PCR-confirmed SARS-CoV-2 infection or an uninfected control (not recorded which). Input material: whole blood. The chain employs TRBV6-1 and TRBJ1-1, with 7 bases identical to TRBD1. The CDR3 DNA reads as TGTGCCAGCGATGACAGGGTCGGAGGCACTGAAGCTTTCTTT. It specifies CASDDRVGGTEAFF.